The rows below give T cell receptor beta chains drawn from one sample of a study of control samples from healthy donors and cancer patients. Some clones are missing from TCRdb's copy, which holds only in-frame ones; the method was immunoSEQ multiplex PCR. Seen here are around 100,000 clones, about 88% observed once, and the top ten hold roughly an eighth. Specimen: blood. The receptor source for this set is a woman in her sixties or seventies in good health. Each CDR3 is given with its conserved first and last residue. D genes are given only for firm matches. A row's size may be missing; if present it is once, few, many or a size class.

>TRBV4-2|.|TRBJ2-5|.
CASSQDNRETQYF
TGTGCCAGCAGCCAAGATAACAGGGAGACCCAGTACTTC
>TRBV7-8|.|TRBJ2-1|TRBD2
CASSLGAGGLNEQFF
TGTGCCAGCAGCTTAGGGGCGGGGGGGCTCAATGAGCAGTTCTTC
>TRBV6-5|.|TRBJ1-6|TRBD1
CASSYPRDRGNSPLHF
TGTGCCAGCAGTTACCCTCGGGACAGGGGTAATTCACCCCTCCACTTT
>TRBV5-1|.|TRBJ2-3|.
CASSSGYTGGTDTQYF
TGCGCCAGCAGCTCCGGATACACTGGGGGCACAGATACGCAGTATTTT
>TRBV20-1|few|TRBJ1-1|.
CSARTPNEAFF
TGCAGTGCGAGGACGCCCAATGAAGCTTTCTTT
>TRBV12-3/TRBV12-4|.|TRBJ1-2|.
CASSGRGLYGYTF
TGTGCCAGCAGCGGCAGGGGCCTCTATGGCTACACCTTC
>TRBV3-1/TRBV3-2|.|TRBJ1-2|.
CASSQGEYGYTF
TGTGCCAGCAGCCAAGGGGAGTATGGCTACACCTTC
>TRBV7-6|.|TRBJ2-3|.
CASSLGIVRATSTDTQYF
TGTGCCAGCAGCTTAGGGATAGTCAGAGCTACGAGCACAGATACGCAGTATTTT
>TRBV29-1|.|TRBJ1-1|.
CSVVWGLDTEAFF
TGCAGCGTTGTATGGGGGTTGGACACTGAAGCTTTCTTT
>TRBV6-4|.|TRBJ1-5|.
CATGAQPQHF
TGTGCCACCGGGGCTCAGCCCCAGCATTTT
>TRBV10-2|.|TRBJ2-1|.
CASNFREQFF
TGCGCCAGCAATTTCCGTGAGCAGTTCTTC
>TRBV10-3|.|TRBJ1-6|TRBD1
CAISESSGQGSPLHF
TGTGCCATCAGTGAGTCATCGGGACAGGGGTCACCCCTCCACTTT
>TRBV30|.|TRBJ1-6|TRBD1
CAWSLTGTGRSPLHF
TGTGCCTGGAGTCTAACCGGGACAGGGCGCTCACCCCTCCACTTT
>TRBV9|few|TRBJ1-3|TRBD1
CASSVEGAEGNTIYF
TGTGCCAGCAGCGTAGAGGGGGCAGAGGGAAACACCATATATTTT
>TRBV9|.|TRBJ1-1|.
CASSVGALGNTEAFF
TGTGCCAGCAGCGTGGGGGCCCTGGGAAACACTGAAGCTTTCTTT
>TRBV3-1/TRBV3-2|few|TRBJ2-1|.
CASSLLLNEQFF
TGTGCCAGCAGCCTCTTGCTAAATGAGCAGTTCTTC
>TRBV25-1|once|TRBJ1-2|.
CASSSSDMPNYGYTF
TGTGCCAGCAGTAGTTCGGACATGCCTAACTATGGCTACACCTTC
>TRBV12-3/TRBV12-4|.|TRBJ2-1|.
CASSSRGNNEQFF
TGTGCCAGCAGTAGCAGGGGCAACAATGAGCAGTTCTTC
>TRBV27|once|TRBJ1-1|.
CASSLSGTEAFF
TGTGCCAGCAGTTTATCGGGGACTGAAGCTTTCTTT
>TRBV5-4|.|TRBJ1-1|.
CASSWGHSRGAEAFF
TGTGCCAGCAGCTGGGGACATTCAAGGGGCGCTGAAGCTTTCTTT
>TRBV5-1|.|TRBJ1-6|TRBD1
CASSPGTGGSPLHF
TGCGCCAGCAGCCCCGGGACAGGAGGTTCACCCCTCCACTTT
>TRBV7-9|.|TRBJ1-2|.
CASSPGGGGAVYGYTF
TGTGCCAGCAGCCCCGGAGGCGGAGGAGCGGTCTATGGCTACACCTTC
>TRBV19|.|TRBJ2-5|.
CASNRPGGETQYF
TGTGCCAGTAATCGACCCGGCGGGGAGACCCAGTACTTC
>TRBV7-2|.|TRBJ2-7|TRBD2
CASSLGLASEQYF
TGTGCCAGCAGCCTGGGACTAGCTAGCGAGCAGTACTTC
>TRBV2|.|TRBJ1-4|.
CASTAFPGLDEKLFF
TGTGCCAGCACCGCCTTTCCAGGCCTGGATGAAAAACTGTTTTTT
>TRBV6-5|.|TRBJ2-3|.
CASRPLGKDTQYF
TGTGCCAGCAGGCCACTAGGTAAAGATACGCAGTATTTT
>TRBV5-1|.|TRBJ1-2|.
CASSRILRQAEYNYGYTF
TGCGCCAGCAGCCGTATACTCAGACAGGCGGAGTATAACTATGGCTACACCTTC
>TRBV6-6|.|TRBJ1-5|.
CASSYTDSNQPQHF
TGTGCCAGCAGTTATACAGATAGCAATCAGCCCCAGCATTTT
>TRBV6-2/TRBV6-3|.|TRBJ2-1|.
CASSPRPTGSSYNEQFF
TGTGCCAGCAGCCCTCGACCGACTGGAAGCTCCTACAATGAGCAGTTCTTC
>TRBV7-8|.|TRBJ2-2|TRBD1
CASSKTGGDGELFF
TGTGCCAGCAGCAAAACAGGGGGTGACGGGGAGCTGTTTTTT
>TRBV19|once|TRBJ1-6|TRBD1
CASTLDRGISSPLHF
TGTGCCAGTACCTTGGACAGGGGAATCAGTTCACCCCTCCACTTT